This T cell receptor beta chain came from a study of T cell responses to AZD1222 COVID-19 vaccine. Repertoires were generated with immunoSEQ multiplex PCR, while TCRdb's copy carries only in-frame clones and drops some. The table shows 100,000 to 150,000 clones, with approximately 92% occurring only once. A note on this clone: Its antigen is not identified.

With 5 bases removed from V and 4 bases from J, the gap between germline ends came to 8 bases. The CDR3 loop spans 12 amino acids. From germline, CDR1 is SGHVS and CDR2 FQNEAQ. Study results and limitations: Clonal diversity was possibly underestimated, and white British individuals and females predominated among donors. Baseline antibody screening turned up just six seropositive AZD1222 recipients.

The chain is built from TRBV7-8 and TRBJ1-2; D possibly corresponds to TRBD1 (6 bases). The receptor was derived from an adult who received the AZD1222 COVID-19 vaccine. The sequences come from peripheral blood, collected 28 days after the second AZD1222 dose. The CDR3 coding sequence is TGTGCCAGCAGCCGGACAGTCTATGGCTACACCTTC. This sequence encodes CASSRTVYGYTF. Complete variable domain (other parts from reference TRBV7-8 and TRBJ1-2): GAGVSQSPRYKVAKRGQDVALRCDPISGHVSLFWYQQALGQGPEFLTYFQNEAQLDKSGLPSDRFFAERPEGSVSTLKIQRTQQEDSAVYLCASSRTVYGYTFGSGTRLTVV.